These 10 T cell receptor beta chains originate from one sample sequenced in a study of blood T cell repertoires in COVID-19. Generated by immunoSEQ multiplex PCR, the TCRdb table keeps only in-frame clones and is missing some. The table has roughly 390,000 clones, around 87% seen once. Input material: peripheral blood. The receptors stem from a woman in her twenties or thirties with COVID-19, enrolled during active disease.

This sequence joins TRBV5-1 and TRBJ2-2; 8 nucleotides align to TRBD2. The CDR3 spans 15 residues. J was trimmed by 4 bases and V by 3 bases; bases with no gene match: 5. Germline V lookup: CDR1 SGHRS, CDR2 YFSETQ. CDR3 sequence reads: CASSSGLGPTGELFF. CDR3 nucleotides: TGCGCCAGCAGCTCGGGACTAGGACCCACCGGGGAGCTGTTTTTT.

The rearrangement uses TRBV5-1 and TRBJ1-2; D not resolved. In germline, CDR1 is SGHRS, CDR2 YFSETQ. This CDR3 region has 14 residues. Trimming stripped 2 bases from V and 4 bases from J, with 12 bases between. The CDR3 here is CASSFDGSAYGYTF. CDR3 sequence (DNA): TGCGCCAGCAGCTTTGACGGGTCTGCCTATGGCTACACCTTC.

This clone was recorded once. The chain combines TRBV7-9 with TRBJ2-7, with 8 bases aligning to TRBD2. Germline V gives CDR1 SEHNR, CDR2 FQNEAQ (reference sequence). This CDR3 spans 16 amino acids. V gave up 5 bases and J gave up 1 base; unmatched junction bases: 10. CDR3 region: CASSASGRGGSYEQYF. The CDR3, as DNA: TGTGCCAGCAGCGCCTCCGGGAGGGGGGGATCCTACGAGCAGTACTTC.

The gene calls are TRBV3-1 (or the pseudogene TRBV3-2) and TRBJ2-1, with TRBD2 matching 10 bases. From germline, CDR1 is LGHDT and CDR2 YNNKEL (reference sequence). V shed 5 bases, J shed 2 bases, and the junction held 6 bases outside the gene matches. The CDR3 has 16 residues. The CDR3 DNA follows: TGTGCCAGCAGCTTAGGACTAGCGGCACCCTACAATGAGCAGTTCTTC. Encoded protein: CASSLGLAAPYNEQFF.

The rearrangement joins TRBV5-4 to TRBJ2-7; 10 bases fit TRBD1. The length of the CDR3 is 15 residues. J lost 2 bases, V lost 0 bases, and 2 bases had no gene match. Looked up from germline, CDR1 is SGHNT and CDR2 is YYREEE (reference sequence). The CDR3 reads CASSLGGQGAYEQYF. The CDR3 DNA reads TGTGCCAGCAGCTTGGGAGGACAGGGGGCCTACGAGCAGTACTTC.

The chain joins TRBV5-1 to TRBJ2-1; 7 nucleotides align to TRBD2. From germline, CDR1 is SGHRS and CDR2 YFSETQ. Trimming removed 0 bases from V and 5 bases from J; junction bases left unmatched: 11. The CDR3 loop spans 17 amino acids. The CDR3 is CASSLGLAGHYNNEQFF. CDR3 in DNA: TGCGCCAGCAGCTTGGGGTTAGCGGGTCACTACAACAATGAGCAGTTCTTC.

This clone has at least ten counts. The V and J genes are TRBV7-9 and TRBJ1-5; 8 nucleotides match TRBD1. Per the germline V gene, CDR1 is SEHNR and CDR2 is FQNEAQ (reference sequence). The V segment lost 1 base and the J segment 2 bases; nucleotides outside the gene matches: 7. This CDR3 has 17 amino acids. The CDR3 region has the DNA TGTGCCAGCAGCTTAGGTTCAGGGGGCAATGGCAATCAGCCCCAGCATTTT. Protein product: CASSLGSGGNGNQPQHF.

The chain combines TRBV7-9 with TRBJ1-4, with D maybe TRBD1 (5 bases). The V end lost 0 bases, the J end lost 8 bases, and 16 bases lay between the germline ends. Looked up from germline, CDR1 is SEHNR and CDR2 is FQNEAQ (reference sequence). This CDR3 is 16 amino acids long. The DNA for the CDR3 is TGTGCCAGCAGCTTAGCCACCGTGGGGGGACGAGAAAAACTGTTTTTT. This codes for CASSLATVGGREKLFF.

The rearrangement links TRBV2 to TRBJ1-6; D is ambiguous. V gave up 6 bases and J gave up 9 bases, with 9 bases separating them. Germline values: CDR1 SNHLY, CDR2 FYNNEI. The CDR3 has 12 residues. CDR3 DNA sequence: TGTGCCAGCAGAATCCGAGCTTCACCCCTCCACTTT. As protein: CASRIRASPLHF.

The rearrangement links TRBV30 to TRBJ1-2; 7 bases are a match to TRBD1. Germline trimming cut 0 bases from V and 2 bases from J; bases unmatched to any gene: 6. The CDR3 totals 15 residues. Germline loops: CDR1 GTSNPN, CDR2 SVGIG (reference sequence). The CDR3 reads CAWSVGQERNYGYTF. The CDR3 nucleotides are TGTGCCTGGAGTGTAGGACAGGAAAGGAACTATGGCTACACCTTC.